This T cell receptor beta chain is drawn from a study of blood T cell repertoires in COVID-19. Study information: The United States, Italy and Spain provided the acute and convalescent COVID-19 samples.

As handled by the study authors: Estimated nucleated cell counts came from reference gene primer amplification. Data came from immunoSEQ multiplex PCR; TCRdb stores just in-frame clones and leaves some out. Clone size and the V and J calls come from that table; the DNA yielded D and trimming. The sample yields a few hundred thousand clones, approximately 90% seen once. The CDR3 covers 13 residues. CDR1 is MGHDK, CDR2 SYGVNS, per germline. V was clipped by 7 bases and J by 1 base; unmatched bases: 3. The rearrangement joins TRBV25-1 to TRBJ2-7; TRBD1 aligns across 8 bases. The sequenced sample was peripheral blood. The TCR sequence derives from a woman aged 25-40 years with active or convalescent COVID-19. CDR3 protein: CASTTGGSYEQYF. The CDR3 DNA reads as TGTGCCAGCACAACAGGGGGGTCCTACGAGCAGTACTTC.